This TCR beta chain was captured by sequencing in a study of blood T cells in healthy people across ages. This clonotype was counted a few times. Together with a sample-barcoded 5' primer, a J-beta primer mix was included in a second PCR lasting roughly 6 to 12 cycles. A template-switch adaptor that had 12 random nucleotides put a tag on each cDNA molecule. Each CDR3 protein gets one entry after TCRdb re-called the 5' RACE reads with MiXCR. The sample yields 780,000 or so distinct CDR3 sequences, roughly 50% seen once. The V and J ends lost 7 bases and 5 bases, in that order; junction bases with no gene match: 17. The V gene's germline CDR1 is SGHTA and CDR2 FQGNSA. The CDR3 runs 17 residues.

The rearrangement joins TRBV7-2 to TRBJ2-5, with TRBD2 matching 9 bases. The sequenced sample consisted of blood. The sequence was collected from an elderly man in good health. The CDR3 loop is CASTLGGRAVKIETQYF. CDR3 DNA sequence: TGTGCCAGCACCTTGGGCGGGAGGGCGGTAAAAATTGAGACCCAGTACTTC.